This TCR beta chain was recovered during a study of shared clonotypes between healthy human individuals. For the study at large: The donors, a couple of women and three men, were aged 18 to 49.

Each cell subset's genomic DNA was divided evenly among several immunoSEQ plates. Clones were read by immunoSEQ multiplex PCR, and TCRdb kept only the in-frame ones, dropping some. This sample has some 500,000 clones, with 70% to 85% found just once. Donors were healthy HIV-negative adults without recently reported acute infections or vaccinations. Each unsorted sample relied on roughly 84 million PBMCs as its source of genomic DNA. The germline V and J ends were trimmed by 6 bases and 6 bases, with 18 bases remaining between them. The germline V gene has CDR1 LNHDA and CDR2 SQIVND (reference sequence). CDR3 size: 15 residues.

The gene calls are TRBV19 and TRBJ1-5; D perhaps matches TRBD1 (5 bases). Sequenced input: PBMCs. The receptor was isolated from a woman aged 35 to 49 in good health. Some clones in this sample may be carry-over from other donors' samples. CDR3 amino acids: CASRKGQSGFQPQHF. CDR3 nucleotide sequence: TGTGCCAGTAGGAAAGGACAATCAGGGTTTCAGCCCCAGCATTTT.